A selection of T cell receptor beta chains follows, all from one sample in a study of T-cell reconstitution after alpha-beta-depleted transplantation in children. TCRdb re-derived calls from the PCR reads in MiXCR, one entry per CDR3 protein. The sample consists of about 600,000 distinct CDR3 sequences, 13% of them appearing once. The sample here was PBMCs, mostly from graft donor cells, taken 360 days after TCRalphabeta/CD19-depleted stem cell transplant. All receptors derive from a male patient aged 10 to 17 who had a stem cell transplant for acute myeloid leukemia, so the T cells may come from the graft donor. Each CDR3 is given with its conserved first and last residue. Each record gives: D gene, V gene, clone size, J gene, CDR3 DNA, CDR3 protein. The D gene is left open where the match is weak. Some rows have no size entry. The others give once, few or many, or a class for an expanded clone.

.	TRBV6-5	.	TRBJ2-6	TGTGCCAGCAGTTACTCGGTCCCACAAAACTCTGGGGCCAACGTCCTGACTTTC	CASSYSVPQNSGANVLTF
TRBD1	TRBV29-1	.	TRBJ2-7	TGCAGCGTTGAAGATCACAGGGGGACCTACGAGCAGTACTTC	CSVEDHRGTYEQYF
.	TRBV4-3	many	TRBJ2-3	TGCGCCAGCAGCCAAAAAGTTCAGTGGGGCACGAAGGATACGCAGTATTTT	CASSQKVQWGTKDTQYF
TRBD2	TRBV6-2/TRBV6-3	.	TRBJ2-7	TGTGCCAGCAGTCAGACTAGCGGCTATACCCCATCCTACGAGCAGTACTTC	CASSQTSGYTPSYEQYF
TRBD2	TRBV3-1	few	TRBJ2-1	TGTGCCAGCAGTCAAATCGGACTAGCGGGAGGTCACGCCTACAATGAGCAGTTCTTC	CASSQIGLAGGHAYNEQFF
TRBD1	TRBV9	many	TRBJ2-5	TGTGCCAGCAGCGGACGACAGGGGGTTATCCAAGAGACCCAGTACTTC	CASSGRQGVIQETQYF
TRBD2	TRBV5-1	.	TRBJ2-7	TGCGCCAGCAGCGGCGCGGGACTAGCGTCCTACGAGCAGTACTTC	CASSGAGLASYEQYF
.	TRBV12-3/TRBV12-4	few	TRBJ2-7	TGTGCCAGCAGCCTGAGACAGACCTACGAGCAGTACTTC	CASSLRQTYEQYF
.	TRBV4-3	.	TRBJ2-2	TGCGCCAGCAGCCAAGATCCAGTGAACACCGGGGAGCTGTTTTTT	CASSQDPVNTGELFF
TRBD1	TRBV29-1	.	TRBJ1-1	TGCAGCGCCCGGGTAGGGGGCGATTTAAGCGAAGCTTTCTTT	CSARVGGDLSEAFF
.	TRBV19	few	TRBJ2-7	TGTGCCATCCCGCACAGGGAGAACGAGCAGTACTTC	CAIPHRENEQYF
.	TRBV20-1	.	TRBJ1-1	TGCAGTGCTAAAGGGACGTGGAACACTGAAGCTTTCTTT	CSAKGTWNTEAFF
TRBD1	TRBV28	many	TRBJ2-2	TGTGCCAGCAGTTTAATCCAGGGGGCGGGTACCGGGGAGCTGTTTTTT	CASSLIQGAGTGELFF
.	TRBV28	.	TRBJ2-4	TGTGCCAGCACAAAGGCAGGGCGGGACAAAAACATTCAGTACTTC	CASTKAGRDKNIQYF